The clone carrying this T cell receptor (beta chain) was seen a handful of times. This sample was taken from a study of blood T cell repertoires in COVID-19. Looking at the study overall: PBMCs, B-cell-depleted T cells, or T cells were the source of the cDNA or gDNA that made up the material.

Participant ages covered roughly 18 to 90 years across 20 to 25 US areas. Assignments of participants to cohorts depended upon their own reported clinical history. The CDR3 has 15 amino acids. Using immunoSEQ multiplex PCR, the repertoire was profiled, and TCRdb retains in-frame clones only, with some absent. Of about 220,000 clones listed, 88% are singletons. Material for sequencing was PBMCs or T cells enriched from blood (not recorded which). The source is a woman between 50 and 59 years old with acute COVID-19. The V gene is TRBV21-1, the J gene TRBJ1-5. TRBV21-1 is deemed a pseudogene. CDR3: CASHPLDSVDQPQHF. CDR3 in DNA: TGTGCCAGCCACCCTTTGGACTCTGTGGATCAGCCCCAGCATTTT.